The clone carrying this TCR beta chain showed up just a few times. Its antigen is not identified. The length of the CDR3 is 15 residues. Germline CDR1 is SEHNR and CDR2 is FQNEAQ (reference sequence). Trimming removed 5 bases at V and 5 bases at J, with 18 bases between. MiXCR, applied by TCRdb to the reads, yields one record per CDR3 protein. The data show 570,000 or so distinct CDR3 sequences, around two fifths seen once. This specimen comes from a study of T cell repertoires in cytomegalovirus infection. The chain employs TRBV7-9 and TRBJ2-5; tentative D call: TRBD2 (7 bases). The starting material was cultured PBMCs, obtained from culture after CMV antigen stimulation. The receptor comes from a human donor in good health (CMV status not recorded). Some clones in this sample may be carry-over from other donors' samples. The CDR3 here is CASSPGGGVRETQYF. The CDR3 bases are TGTGCCAGCAGCCCGGGGGGCGGGGTCCGCGAGACCCAGTACTTC.